These T cell receptor beta chains were read from a single sample in a study of blood T cell repertoires in COVID-19. The assay was immunoSEQ multiplex PCR, and TCRdb's table has in-frame clones only and misses some. The data contain about 190,000 clones, approximately 84% of them singletons. Sequencing was carried out using peripheral blood. These receptors all stem from a woman in her seventies with active or convalescent COVID-19. CDR3s include the opening cysteine and the closing phenylalanine or tryptophan.

V gene,J gene,CDR3 protein
TRBV19,TRBJ2-3,CASSMSQASTDTQYF
TRBV5-1,TRBJ2-1,CATKETGGNDEQFF
TRBV2,TRBJ2-1,CASSRARDRVYNEQFF
TRBV7-3,TRBJ2-3,CASSFRGGPPGSAQYF
TRBV11-1,TRBJ1-6,CASSFRGGWNSPLHF
TRBV6-6,TRBJ1-5,CASGRGDGGGNQPQHF
TRBV18,TRBJ2-1,CASSPGVGANEQFF
TRBV3-1/TRBV3-2,TRBJ2-1,CASSRAGGNEQFF
TRBV30,TRBJ1-2,CAWEPLGLPGGYGYTF
TRBV9,TRBJ1-1,CASSVEVANTEAFF
TRBV18,TRBJ2-5,CASSPVTSGGETQYF
TRBV15,TRBJ2-1,CATWGRDSPSYNEQFF
TRBV18,TRBJ1-2,CASYLGQGSYGYTF
TRBV18,TRBJ2-2,CASIGTARTGELFF
TRBV5-8,TRBJ1-1,CASSLRGLNTEAFF
TRBV6-6,TRBJ2-7,CASRRSGTSGSEQYF
TRBV3-1/TRBV3-2,TRBJ2-2,CASSRNPGQNTGELFF